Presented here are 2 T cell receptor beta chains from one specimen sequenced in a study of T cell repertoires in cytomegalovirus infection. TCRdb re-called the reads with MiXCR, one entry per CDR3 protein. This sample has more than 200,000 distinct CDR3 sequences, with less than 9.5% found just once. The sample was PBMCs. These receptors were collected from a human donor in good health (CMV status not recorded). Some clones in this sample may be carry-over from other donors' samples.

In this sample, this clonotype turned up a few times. CDR3 loop: CASSQDVKGIMNTEAFF. The CDR3 DNA reads TGTGCCAGCAGCCAAGATGTTAAGGGGATCATGAACACTGAAGCTTTCTTT. The genes are TRBV14 and TRBJ1-1; weak D call: TRBD1 (5 bases). Germline-derived CDR1 and CDR2 are SGHDN and FVKESK. The CDR3 has 17 amino acids. V was trimmed by 0 bases and J by 0 bases, leaving 14 bases between them. Combining the CDR3 with reference TRBV14 and TRBJ1-1 gives the whole variable domain EAGVTQFPSHSVIEKGQTVTLRCDPISGHDNLYWYRRVMGKEIKFLLHFVKESKQDESGMPNNRFLAERTGGTYSTLKVQPAELEDSGVYFCASSQDVKGIMNTEAFFGQGTRLTVV.

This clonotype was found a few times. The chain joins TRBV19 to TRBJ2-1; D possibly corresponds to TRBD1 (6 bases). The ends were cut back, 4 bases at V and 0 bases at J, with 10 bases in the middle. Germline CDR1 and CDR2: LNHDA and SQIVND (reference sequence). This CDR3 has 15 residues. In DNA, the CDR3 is TGTGCCAGTAGTAAACAGGGAAGCTCCTACAATGAGCAGTTCTTC. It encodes CASSKQGSSYNEQFF.